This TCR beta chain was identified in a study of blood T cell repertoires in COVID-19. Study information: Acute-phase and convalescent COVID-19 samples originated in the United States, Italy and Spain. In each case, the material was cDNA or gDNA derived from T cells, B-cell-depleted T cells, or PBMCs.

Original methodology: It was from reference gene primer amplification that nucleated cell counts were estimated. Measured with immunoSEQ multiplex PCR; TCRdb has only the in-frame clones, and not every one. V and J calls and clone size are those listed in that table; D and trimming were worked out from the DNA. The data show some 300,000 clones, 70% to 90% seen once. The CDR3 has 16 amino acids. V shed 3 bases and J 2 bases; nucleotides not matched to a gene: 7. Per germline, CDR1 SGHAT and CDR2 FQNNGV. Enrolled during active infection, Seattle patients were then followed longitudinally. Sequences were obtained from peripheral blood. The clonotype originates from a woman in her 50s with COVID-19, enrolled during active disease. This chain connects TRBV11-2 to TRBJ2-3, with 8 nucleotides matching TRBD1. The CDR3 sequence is CASSLDRAPFTDTQYF. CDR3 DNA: TGTGCCAGCAGCTTGGACAGGGCCCCCTTCACAGATACGCAGTATTTT.